A selection of T cell receptor beta chains follows, all from one sample in a study of OX40 agonist ivuxolimab in advanced cancers. Libraries were prepared by immunoSEQ multiplex PCR; TCRdb keeps only in-frame clonotypes and omits some of them. The sample consists of roughly 60,000 clones, about nine tenths of them appearing once. The starting material was CD4+ or CD8+ T cells sorted from blood, obtained in a trial of the OX40 agonist ivuxolimab. The source is an adult with an advanced solid tumor such as melanoma, head and neck, liver or kidney cancer. CDR3s include the opening cysteine and the closing phenylalanine or tryptophan. The D gene is left open where the match is weak. The listing skips clone size in some rows; elsewhere it reads once, few, many or a size class.

.,TRBV5-1,.,TRBJ1-1,CASSSGPENTEAFF,TGCGCCAGCAGCTCCGGTCCGGAGAACACTGAAGCTTTCTTT
.,TRBV28,.,TRBJ2-1,CASSLPGTPIYEQFF,TGTGCCAGCAGCCTACCCGGGACACCTATCTATGAGCAGTTCTTC
few,TRBV29-1,.,TRBJ2-1,CSVERDWTYNEQFF,TGCAGCGTTGAACGGGACTGGACCTACAATGAGCAGTTCTTC
once,TRBV27,.,TRBJ2-7,CASRDTSSYEQYF,TGTGCCAGCAGAGACACGAGCTCCTACGAGCAGTACTTC
.,TRBV19,.,TRBJ2-7,CASSIDLEDEQYF,TGTGCCAGTAGTATAGATTTAGAGGACGAGCAGTACTTC
.,TRBV5-1,.,TRBJ2-7,CASSLMDAAYEQYF,TGCGCCAGCAGCTTGATGGACGCGGCCTACGAGCAGTACTTC
.,TRBV19,TRBD1,TRBJ1-5,CASSIRDRAVYSNQPQHF,TGTGCCAGTAGTATCAGGGACAGGGCCGTTTATAGCAATCAGCCCCAGCATTTT
.,TRBV2,TRBD2,TRBJ2-3,CASSEEASGYTDTQYF,TGTGCCAGCAGTGAAGAGGCTAGCGGGTACACAGATACGCAGTATTTT
.,TRBV14,.,TRBJ2-1,CASSQVDKTYNEQFF,TGTGCCAGCAGCCAAGTAGACAAGACCTACAATGAGCAGTTCTTC
.,TRBV6-5,.,TRBJ2-5,CASSHYDETQYF,TGTGCCAGCAGTCATTATGACGAGACCCAGTACTTC
.,TRBV9,.,TRBJ2-2,CASSAGEPGELFF,TGTGCCAGCAGCGCGGGAGAACCCGGGGAGCTGTTTTTT
.,TRBV7-3,TRBD1,TRBJ2-7,CASSLGDRYEQYF,TGTGCCAGCAGCTTAGGGGACAGATACGAGCAGTACTTC
.,TRBV7-8,TRBD2,TRBJ2-7,CASSFLAGEYEQYF,TGTGCCAGCAGCTTTCTAGCGGGAGAATACGAGCAGTACTTC